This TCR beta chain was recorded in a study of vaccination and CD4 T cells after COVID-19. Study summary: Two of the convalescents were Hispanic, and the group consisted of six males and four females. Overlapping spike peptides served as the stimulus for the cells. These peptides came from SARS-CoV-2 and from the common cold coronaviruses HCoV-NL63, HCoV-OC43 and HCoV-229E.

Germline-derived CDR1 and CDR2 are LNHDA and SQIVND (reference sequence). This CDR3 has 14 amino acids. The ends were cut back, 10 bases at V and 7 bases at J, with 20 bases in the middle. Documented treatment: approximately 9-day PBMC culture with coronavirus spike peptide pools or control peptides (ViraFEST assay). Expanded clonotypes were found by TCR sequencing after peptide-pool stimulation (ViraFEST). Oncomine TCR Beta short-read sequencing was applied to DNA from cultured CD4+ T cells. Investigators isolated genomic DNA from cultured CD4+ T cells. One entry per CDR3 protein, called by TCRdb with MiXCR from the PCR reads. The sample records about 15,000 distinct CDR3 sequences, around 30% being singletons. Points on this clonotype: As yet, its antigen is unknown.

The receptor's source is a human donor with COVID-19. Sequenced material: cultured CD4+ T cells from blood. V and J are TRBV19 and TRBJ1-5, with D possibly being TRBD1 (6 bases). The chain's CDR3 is CAKRGTGPEQPQHF. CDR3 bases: TGTGCCAAAAGGGGAACAGGGCCTGAGCAGCCCCAGCATTTT. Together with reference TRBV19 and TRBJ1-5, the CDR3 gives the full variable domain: DGGITQSPKYLFRKEGQNVTLSCEQNLNHDAMYWYRQDPGQGLRLIYYSQIVNDFQKGDIAEGYSVSREKKESFPLTVTSAQKNPTAFYLCAKRGTGPEQPQHFGDGTRLSIL.